This TCR beta chain was documented in a study of T cell responses to AZD1222 COVID-19 vaccine. Turning to this clone: Its antigen is still unknown.

The method was immunoSEQ multiplex PCR; TCRdb's version includes in-frame clones alone and lacks a portion of them. Of 100,000 to 150,000 clones listed, about nine tenths are singletons. V lost 4 bases and J 1 base, leaving 18 bases between the germline ends. The V gene's germline CDR1 is LNHDA and CDR2 SQIVND (reference sequence). This CDR3 has 17 amino acids. Broader study findings: The donors showed a predominance of white British ancestry and of females, with possible underestimation of clonal diversity. Receipt of two AZD1222 doses was followed by a rise in Spike-specific TCR breadth and depth.

This TCR was recovered from an adult in good health. V and J are TRBV19 and TRBJ2-3, with D perhaps TRBD1 (5 bases). Source: peripheral blood, taken on day 0 of MenACWY control vaccination. The CDR3 region has the DNA TGTGCCAGTAGTAAAACCCGGACAAGTGAGGGCACAGATACGCAGTATTTT. Amino acids: CASSKTRTSEGTDTQYF.